This paragraph reports one TCR beta chain. No antigen is known for it. No base qualities exist here, and no much larger clone lies one base off it. Healthy HIV-negative adults with no recently reported acute infections or vaccinations were included as donors. Every donor was a Caucasian adult living in Nashville, Tennessee, USA. CD4+ T cells were enriched by magnetic negative selection; naive cells were then positively selected on CD45RA, and the negative fraction formed the memory subset. After blood collection by leukapheresis, PBMCs were isolated using Ficoll-Histopaque density gradient centrifugation and then cryopreserved in the vapor phase of liquid nitrogen. Purity and quantity of every magnetically sorted T cell population were checked by analytical flow cytometry. Genomic DNA was isolated from every sorted fraction and measured by UV absorbance on a Nanodrop 2000c. The data were taken from a study of shared clonotypes between healthy human individuals (dated by TCRdb to 2018 to 2021). Study-wide context: The cohort included a few men and a couple of women between 18 and 49 years of age. For each donor, CD4 naive and CD4 memory were each run on three plates, CD8 naive on two plates, and CD8 memory on one plate. Per donor, leukapheresis produced somewhere between about 0.9 and 9.5 billion PBMCs. Different laboratories and diverse techniques were used to prepare libraries and sequence TCR repertoires, to increase sequencing depth and limit assay-specific biases. Blood TCR repertoires of roughly five healthy adults were deeply sequenced to estimate repertoire size and the extent of clonotype sharing between individuals.

TCR CDR3 regions were amplified from genomic DNA by multiplex PCR using the deep immunoSEQ assay. Extracted genomic DNA from each cell subset was distributed evenly across all wells of several immunoSEQ 96-well plates, and each plate was treated as a replicate. For sorted subsets, each replicate PCR was loaded with about 0.2 ug genomic DNA, equivalent to roughly 30,000 T cell genomes. Purified libraries were quantified with a Qubit 3.0 fluorometer, sized on a Bioanalyzer 2100, and re-quantified with the KAPA Library Quantification kit. Every immunoSEQ 96-well plate was sequenced on a dedicated single-read 150-cycle Illumina NextSeq 550 flow cell. On the authors' methods: The immunoSEQ output contained only junctional sequences without quality scores, so filtering could not match that applied to full-length reads. To assign V/J genes and CDR3, sequences were annotated using PyIR, a Python wrapper for IgBLAST v1.9, with IMGT germline references. Reads with weak V/J assignments (E-value above 1e-6), missing CDR3, stop codons, out-of-frame junctions, or ambiguous translated residues were removed. V3J clonotypes were defined as sequences sharing an identical inferred V gene, J gene, and CDR3 amino acid sequence. Percentage overlap between repertoires was calculated by dividing the number of shared unique clonotypes by the size of the smaller repertoire. RTK rarefaction, the Chao1 estimator, and Recon v2.1 estimates of unobserved clonotypes were used to assess repertoire richness. Generation probabilities for all TCRbeta clonotypes obtained by the gDNA method from several donors were computed using OLGA. TCRdb holds this immuneACCESS table with in-frame rearrangements only. Some clones are missing; in checked studies, unresolved V genes explain under half, and the rest has no known cause. V, J and clone size derive from that table, while D and trimming were established from the DNA sequence. The sample table contains about 1.5 million clones; only one count was recorded for roughly 96% of them. The ten biggest clones cover 1% to 1.5% of the sample.

Here is what the overall study found, with its caveats: Because the study included a small number of donors, the genetic and exposure-history diversity represented was limited. Clonotypes shared by all four sorted-subset donors showed higher generation probabilities than non-shared clonotypes. Sampling was limited to blood, and TCR repertoires in tissue likely differ from TCR repertoires in blood. Across a few donors, around 5.4% of naive CD4, 3% to 3.5% of naive CD8, 2.3% of memory CD4, and 0.4% to 0.45% of memory CD8 clonotypes were shared. Based on pairwise subsampling, the degree of clonotype sharing among donors was expected to be affected by sequencing depth. Estimated clonotype richness was generally larger for naive than for memory subsets. Incomplete sequencing was indicated by rarefaction of sorted-subset datasets, despite the large sequencing depth.

The origin of this receptor is a man aged 25 to 45 in good health. Sequencing was carried out using naive CD4+ T cells sorted from blood. The sample's cell subset or site label, in plain terms: CD45RA+ positively selected.

The CDR3 region reads CASSRPDLGMSNQPQHF. The DNA sequence is as follows: TGTGCCAGTAGCCGCCCCGACTTAGGGATGAGCAATCAGCCCCAGCATTTT. The rearranged chain carries TRBV19 and TRBJ1-5, with no confident D gene call. V is reduced by 6 bases and J by 1 base, leaving a spacing of 19 bases between them. The CDR3 numbers 17 residues from cysteine through phenylalanine. Only CDR3 DNA is held: 51 bases, read in frame from base 1. CDR1 is given as LNHDA and CDR2 as SQIVND, both from the germline V gene (reference sequence).